A selection of T cell receptor beta chains follows, all from one sample in a study of cytomegalovirus exposure and HLA in healthy donors. Using immunoSEQ multiplex PCR, the repertoire was profiled, and TCRdb retains in-frame clones only, with some absent. The sample holds about 91,000 clones, 86% seen once. The sample was PBMCs. The receptors were gathered from a man aged 30 to 39 in good health and CMV-seropositive. Each CDR3 is given with its conserved first and last residue. Each record gives: clone size, D gene, J gene, V gene, CDR3 DNA, CDR3 protein. The D gene is left open where the match is weak. Clone size is stated in some rows and not others, as once, few, many or a class when expanded.

clone_size: -
d_call: TRBD2
j_call: TRBJ2-3
v_call: TRBV9
cdr3_nt: TGTGCCAGCAGCCGACTAGCCATAGCCGATACGCAGTATTTT
cdr3_aa: CASSRLAIADTQYF

clone_size: -
d_call: TRBD1
j_call: TRBJ1-4
v_call: TRBV5-1
cdr3_nt: TGCGCCAGCAGCGTCACAGGGGCGGAAAAACTGTTTTTT
cdr3_aa: CASSVTGAEKLFF

clone_size: -
d_call: TRBD1
j_call: TRBJ2-7
v_call: TRBV7-9
cdr3_nt: TGTGCCAGCAGCCCGACCGGGACAGGGAAGTACGAGCAGTACTTC
cdr3_aa: CASSPTGTGKYEQYF

clone_size: -
d_call: -
j_call: TRBJ1-5
v_call: TRBV28
cdr3_nt: TGTGCCAGCAACCCTCATTCCGGGAAAGGTCAGCCCCAGCATTTT
cdr3_aa: CASNPHSGKGQPQHF

clone_size: -
d_call: TRBD2
j_call: TRBJ2-7
v_call: TRBV6-8
cdr3_nt: TGTGCCAGCAGTTACTCAGGTGGGGGGGTCAATTCCTACGAGCAGTACTTC
cdr3_aa: CASSYSGGGVNSYEQYF

clone_size: -
d_call: TRBD1
j_call: TRBJ1-5
v_call: TRBV27
cdr3_nt: TGTGCCAGCAGTTTAAAGACAGGGATGAATCAGCCCCAGCATTTT
cdr3_aa: CASSLKTGMNQPQHF

clone_size: -
d_call: TRBD2
j_call: TRBJ2-2
v_call: TRBV27
cdr3_nt: TGTGCCAGCAGTTTACTAGCGGGCATAAGAGCCGGGGAGCTGTTTTTT
cdr3_aa: CASSLLAGIRAGELFF

clone_size: -
d_call: TRBD1
j_call: TRBJ1-5
v_call: TRBV2
cdr3_nt: TGTGCCAGCAGTCCTCAACAGGGGGGGAGTCAGCCCCAGCATTTT
cdr3_aa: CASSPQQGGSQPQHF

clone_size: -
d_call: TRBD1
j_call: TRBJ2-7
v_call: TRBV11-3
cdr3_nt: TGTGCCAGCAGCCCACAGAGGACAGGGAGCTCCTACGAGCAGTACTTC
cdr3_aa: CASSPQRTGSSYEQYF

clone_size: -
d_call: TRBD1
j_call: TRBJ2-7
v_call: TRBV7-9
cdr3_nt: TGTGCCAGCAGCCTGACAGGGGATCCCTACGAGCAGTACTTC
cdr3_aa: CASSLTGDPYEQYF

clone_size: -
d_call: TRBD1
j_call: TRBJ1-2
v_call: TRBV30
cdr3_nt: TGTGCCTGGAGTGACGAATGGGACAGGATCGATGGCTACACCTTC
cdr3_aa: CAWSDEWDRIDGYTF

clone_size: -
d_call: TRBD1
j_call: TRBJ1-1
v_call: TRBV18
cdr3_nt: TGTGCCAGCTCATCGCGCGGACAGGCGGACACTGAAGCTTTCTTT
cdr3_aa: CASSSRGQADTEAFF

clone_size: -
d_call: -
j_call: TRBJ1-4
v_call: TRBV29-1
cdr3_nt: TGCAGCGCTTCCGGGTCCGGGGGGGAAAAACTGTTTTTT
cdr3_aa: CSASGSGGEKLFF

clone_size: few
d_call: TRBD2
j_call: TRBJ2-3
v_call: TRBV5-8
cdr3_nt: TGTGCCAGCAGCTTGGGACTAGCGAGCACAGATACGCAGTATTTT
cdr3_aa: CASSLGLASTDTQYF

clone_size: once
d_call: -
j_call: TRBJ2-1
v_call: TRBV7-9
cdr3_nt: TGTGCCAGCAGCAGCCGACAGGCAATCTCTATCAATGAGCAGTTCTTC
cdr3_aa: CASSSRQAISINEQFF

clone_size: -
d_call: TRBD2
j_call: TRBJ2-5
v_call: TRBV5-1
cdr3_nt: TGCGCCAGCAGCCAGCCGGGACTAGCGGGACAAGAGACCCAGTACTTC
cdr3_aa: CASSQPGLAGQETQYF

clone_size: -
d_call: TRBD1
j_call: TRBJ2-7
v_call: TRBV28
cdr3_nt: TGTGCCAGCAGTTCACACGGACAGGGGATCTCCTACGAGCAGTACTTC
cdr3_aa: CASSSHGQGISYEQYF

clone_size: few
d_call: -
j_call: TRBJ2-5
v_call: TRBV19
cdr3_nt: TGTGCCAGTAGTATCCAGGGGAAGAGAGAGACCCAGTACTTC
cdr3_aa: CASSIQGKRETQYF

clone_size: -
d_call: TRBD2
j_call: TRBJ2-3
v_call: TRBV27
cdr3_nt: TGTGCCAGCAGCCTTCTGGGACTAGCGGGGGGAAACACAGATACGCAGTATTTT
cdr3_aa: CASSLLGLAGGNTDTQYF

clone_size: once
d_call: -
j_call: TRBJ2-3
v_call: TRBV27
cdr3_nt: TGTGCCAGCAGCTACGGGGTCGGAGATACGCAGTATTTT
cdr3_aa: CASSYGVGDTQYF